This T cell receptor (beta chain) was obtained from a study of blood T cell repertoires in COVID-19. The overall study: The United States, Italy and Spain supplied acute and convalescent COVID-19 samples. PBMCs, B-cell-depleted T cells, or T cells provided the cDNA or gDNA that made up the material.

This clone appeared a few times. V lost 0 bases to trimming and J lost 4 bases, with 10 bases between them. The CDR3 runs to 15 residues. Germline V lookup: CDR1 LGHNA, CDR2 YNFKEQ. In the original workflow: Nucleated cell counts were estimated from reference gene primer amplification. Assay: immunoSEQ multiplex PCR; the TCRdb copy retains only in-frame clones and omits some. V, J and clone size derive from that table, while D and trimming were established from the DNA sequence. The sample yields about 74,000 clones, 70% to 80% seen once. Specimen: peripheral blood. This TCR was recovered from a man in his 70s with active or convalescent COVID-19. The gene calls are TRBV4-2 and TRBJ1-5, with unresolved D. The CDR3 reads CASSQDVGENQPQHF. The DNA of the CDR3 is TGTGCCAGCAGCCAAGATGTTGGAGAAAATCAGCCCCAGCATTTT.